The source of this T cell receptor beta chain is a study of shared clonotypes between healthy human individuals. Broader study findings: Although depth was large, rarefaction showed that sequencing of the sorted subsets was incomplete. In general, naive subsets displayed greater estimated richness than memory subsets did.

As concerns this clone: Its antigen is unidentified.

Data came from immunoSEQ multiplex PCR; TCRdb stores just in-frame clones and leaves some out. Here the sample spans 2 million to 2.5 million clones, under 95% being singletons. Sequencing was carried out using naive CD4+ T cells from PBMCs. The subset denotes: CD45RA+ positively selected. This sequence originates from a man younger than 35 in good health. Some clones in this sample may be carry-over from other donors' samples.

The CDR3 reads CAWSVSRGTQYF. The DNA of the CDR3 is TGTGCCTGGAGCGTCAGTAGGGGGACCCAGTACTTC. This chain joins TRBV30 and TRBJ2-5, with D tentatively TRBD1 (5 bases). Germline V CDR1 and CDR2: GTSNPN, SVGIG (reference sequence). V lost 3 bases to trimming and J lost 7 bases, with 12 bases between them. The CDR3 length is 12 residues.